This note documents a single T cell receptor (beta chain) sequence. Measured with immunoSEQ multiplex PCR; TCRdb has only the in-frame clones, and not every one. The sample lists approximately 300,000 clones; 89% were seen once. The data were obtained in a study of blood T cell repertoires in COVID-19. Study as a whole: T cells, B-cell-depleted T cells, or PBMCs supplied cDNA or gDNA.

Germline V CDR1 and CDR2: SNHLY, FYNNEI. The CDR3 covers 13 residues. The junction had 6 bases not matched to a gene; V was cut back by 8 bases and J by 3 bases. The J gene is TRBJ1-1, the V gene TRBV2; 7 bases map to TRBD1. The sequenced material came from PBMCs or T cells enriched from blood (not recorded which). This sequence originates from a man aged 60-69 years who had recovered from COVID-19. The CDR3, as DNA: TGTGCCAGCCTTAGGGGGCCAGACACTGAAGCTTTCTTT. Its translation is CASLRGPDTEAFF. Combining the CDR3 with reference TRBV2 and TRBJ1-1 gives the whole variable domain EPEVTQTPSHQVTQMGQEVILRCVPISNHLYFYWYRQILGQKVEFLVSFYNNEISEKSEIFDDQFSVERPDGSNFTLKIRSTKLEDSAMYFCASLRGPDTEAFFGQGTRLTVV.